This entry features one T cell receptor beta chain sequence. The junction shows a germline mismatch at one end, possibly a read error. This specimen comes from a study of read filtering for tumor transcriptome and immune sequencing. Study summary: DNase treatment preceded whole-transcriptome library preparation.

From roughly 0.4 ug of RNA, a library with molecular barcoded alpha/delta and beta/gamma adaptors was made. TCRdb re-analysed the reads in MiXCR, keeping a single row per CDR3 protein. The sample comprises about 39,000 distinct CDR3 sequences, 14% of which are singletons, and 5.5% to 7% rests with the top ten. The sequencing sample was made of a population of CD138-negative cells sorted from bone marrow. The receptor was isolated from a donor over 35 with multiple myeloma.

The DNA for the CDR3 is TGTACCAGCACACTTTCTAGGACAGGCTTAGACACCATATATTTT. It codes for CTSTLSRTGLDTIYF. J is TRBJ1-3 and V is TRBV6-5; 7 bases fit TRBD1. This CDR3 contains 15 residues. Germline-derived CDR1 and CDR2 are MNHEY and SVGAGI.